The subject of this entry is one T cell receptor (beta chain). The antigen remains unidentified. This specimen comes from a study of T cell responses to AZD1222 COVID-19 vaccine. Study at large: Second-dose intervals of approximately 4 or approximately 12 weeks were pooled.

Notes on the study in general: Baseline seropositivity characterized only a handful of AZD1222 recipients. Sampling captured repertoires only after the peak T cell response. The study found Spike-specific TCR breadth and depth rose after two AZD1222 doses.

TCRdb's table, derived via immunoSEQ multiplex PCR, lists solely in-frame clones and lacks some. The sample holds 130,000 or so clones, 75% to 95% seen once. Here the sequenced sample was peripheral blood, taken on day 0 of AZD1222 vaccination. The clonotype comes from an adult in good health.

The CDR3 sequence is CASSQDQGAGEPQHF. The CDR3 DNA is TGTGCCAGCAGCCAAGATCAGGGGGCGGGAGAGCCCCAGCATTTT. The chain recombines TRBV3-1 (or the pseudogene TRBV3-2) with TRBJ1-5; TRBD1 aligns across 8 bases. J lost 8 bases, V lost 0 bases, and 6 bases had no gene match. Germline CDR1 LGHDT, CDR2 YNNKEL (reference sequence). This CDR3 contains 15 residues.